Below are 2 T cell receptor beta chains sequenced from a single sample in a study of T cell responses to AZD1222 COVID-19 vaccine. Sequencing was performed with immunoSEQ multiplex PCR; in TCRdb, only in-frame clones are kept and a portion is missing. The sample yields 100,000 to 150,000 clones, about 79% seen once. Sequencing used peripheral blood, obtained 28 days after the second AZD1222 dose. These receptors all stem from an adult who received the AZD1222 COVID-19 vaccine.

CDR3 DNA sequence: TGTGCCAGCTCACCGGCGACAGGGGGAATAACTGAAGCTTTCTTT. It is translated as CASSPATGGITEAFF. The chain uses TRBV18 and TRBJ1-1, with TRBD1 matching over 9 bases. The germline V gene encodes CDR1 KGHSH and CDR2 LQKENI. This CDR3 is 15 amino acids long. Germline trimming cut 3 bases from V and 5 bases from J; bases unmatched to any gene: 7.

The chain is built from TRBV7-9 and TRBJ1-1; no clear D. V was pared by 5 bases and J by 4 bases, with 14 bases between. Germline V CDR1 and CDR2: SEHNR, FQNEAQ (reference sequence). This CDR3 contains 14 residues. The CDR3 DNA follows: TGTGCCAGCAGCCGAGACTCGTTGGGCACTGAAGCTTTCTTT. Translated, it gives CASSRDSLGTEAFF.